Below are 30 T cell receptor beta chains sequenced from a single sample in a study of blood T cell repertoires in COVID-19. The repertoire was sequenced with immunoSEQ multiplex PCR; TCRdb's copy has only in-frame clones and lacks some. The repertoire includes roughly 180,000 clones, roughly 76% of them detected once, and 9.5% to 12% sits in the top ten. The sequenced sample was peripheral blood. Receptor source: a woman between 40 and 50 years old with COVID-19, enrolled during active disease.

The chain has TRBV19 and TRBJ1-2, with TRBD1 matching 7 bases. CDR1 is LNHDA, CDR2 SQIVND, per germline (reference sequence). The CDR3 length is 14 residues. V trimming: 3 bases; J trimming: 4 bases; junction bases outside the gene matches: 5. The CDR3 protein is CASSMVQGPYGYTF. The DNA of the CDR3 is TGTGCCAGTAGTATGGTACAGGGGCCCTATGGCTACACCTTC.

This clone was recorded once. This rearrangement joins TRBV29-1 to TRBJ2-5; 7 nucleotides agree with TRBD2. CDR3 length: 14 amino acids. From germline, CDR1 is SQVTM and CDR2 ANQGSEA. V lost 7 bases and J lost 2; bases outside the gene matches: 10. The CDR3: CSADLAGDQETQYF. The CDR3 DNA sequence: TGCAGCGCCGATTTGGCGGGGGATCAAGAGACCCAGTACTTC.

The J gene is TRBJ1-2, the V gene TRBV27; weak D call: TRBD1 (5 bases). The length of the CDR3 is 14 residues. V lost 6 bases and J 4 bases, leaving 15 bases between the germline ends. Germline CDR1 MNHEY, CDR2 SMNVEV (reference sequence). CDR3 residues: CASSPIGAGYGYTF. CDR3 DNA: TGTGCCAGCAGCCCGATAGGGGCCGGCTATGGCTACACCTTC.

The CDR3 DNA reads TGTGCCAGCAGCGTAGCGGCTTCAGGGTCAGGGGAGACCCAGTACTTC. Encoded protein: CASSVAASGSGETQYF. The chain is built from TRBV9 and TRBJ2-5; D is perhaps TRBD1 (5 bases). The V gene's germline CDR1 is SGDLS and CDR2 YYNGEE. V was cut by 0 bases and J by 5 bases, with 17 bases left in between. This CDR3 has 16 residues.

The chain links TRBV2 to TRBJ1-1; 9 bases are shared with TRBD1. CDR1 SNHLY and CDR2 FYNNEI come from the germline V gene. The CDR3 spans 17 residues. V dropped 2 bases and J dropped 0; count of bases not matched to a gene: 7. DNA of the CDR3: TGTGCCAGCAGTGAAATGGACAGGGGACTTATGAACACTGAAGCTTTCTTT. Amino acid sequence: CASSEMDRGLMNTEAFF.

About this clone itself: Mismatch with germline at one junction end may stem from a read error. The chain combines TRBV10-2 with TRBJ2-2, with D tentatively TRBD2 (7 bases). The germline CDR1 and CDR2 sequences are WSHSY and SAAADI. The CDR3 is 16 residues long. The CDR3 DNA sequence: TGCGCCCGCAGTGGAGGGGGGGGAGGTCGCACCGGGGAGCTGTTTTTT. It is translated as CARSGGGGGRTGELFF.

CDR3 loop: CAAANALSYTDTQYF. In nucleotides, the CDR3 is TGTGCCGCGGCGAACGCCCTATCTTACACAGATACGCAGTATTTT. V gene TRBV6-5 combines with J gene TRBJ2-3, with unresolved D. Germline values: CDR1 MNHEY, CDR2 SVGAGI. The CDR3 contains 15 residues. V lost 11 bases and J lost 2, with 20 bases in between.

CDR3 coding DNA: TGTGCCAGCAGCTCCAGCGACGGGGAGGAGACCCAGTACTTC. It codes for CASSSSDGEETQYF. J is TRBJ2-5 and V is TRBV6-2 or TRBV6-3; perhaps TRBD2 as D (5 bases). This CDR3 is built from 14 residues. CDR1 and CDR2 from the germline V gene are MNHEY and SVGEGT. The germline V and J ends were trimmed by 6 bases and 5 bases, with 16 bases remaining between them.

The V and J genes are TRBV19 and TRBJ1-1; maybe TRBD1 (6 bases). The germline V gene encodes CDR1 LNHDA and CDR2 SQIVND (reference sequence). Trimming cost V 4 bases and J 6 bases, with 12 bases left between them. CDR3 size: 13 residues. The CDR3 protein is CASSTNTGSEAFF. Written as DNA, the CDR3 is TGTGCCAGTAGTACCAATACAGGGTCTGAAGCTTTCTTT.

The chain carries TRBV5-4 and TRBJ2-1, with TRBD2 matching over 9 bases. V was clipped by 0 bases and J by 5 bases; unmatched bases: 6. The CDR3 has 16 residues. Germline V gives CDR1 SGHNT, CDR2 YYREEE (reference sequence). The CDR3 region has the DNA TGTGCCAGCAGCTTGGGTCTAGCGGGGCTCCACAATGAGCAGTTCTTC. This gives the protein CASSLGLAGLHNEQFF.

This chain uses TRBV24-1 with TRBJ2-4, with D perhaps matching TRBD1 (5 bases). V lost 4 bases and J lost 2, with 11 bases in between. This CDR3 is built from 15 residues. The V gene's germline CDR1 is KGHDR and CDR2 SFDVKD. The CDR3 sequence is CATSDPRVTKNIQYF. The CDR3 DNA sequence: TGTGCCACCAGTGACCCCAGGGTCACCAAAAACATTCAGTACTTC.

The chain is built from TRBV14 and TRBJ1-1; D perhaps matches TRBD1 (6 bases). Germline V gene lookup returns CDR1 SGHDN and CDR2 FVKESK. The CDR3 is made up of 18 amino acids. Trimming pared 4 bases from V and 4 bases from J, leaving 25 bases between. The chain's CDR3 is CASSPLTWRGGWSTEAFF. The DNA of the CDR3 is TGTGCCAGCAGCCCCCTTACTTGGAGGGGGGGGTGGAGCACTGAAGCTTTCTTT.

V usage is TRBV6-6 and J usage is TRBJ2-7, with TRBD1 identical over 10 bases. The CDR3 loop spans 13 amino acids. Trimming cost V 7 bases and J 4 bases; bases outside gene matches: 4. Germline V lookup: CDR1 MNHNY, CDR2 SVGAGI (reference sequence). Here the CDR3 reads CASKPGQGYEQYF. The CDR3 DNA reads TGTGCCAGCAAACCGGGACAGGGGTACGAGCAGTACTTC.

V and J are TRBV4-1 and TRBJ1-6; possible D gene TRBD1, 6 bases. This CDR3 comprises 16 residues. The ends were cut back, 0 bases at V and 12 bases at J, with 18 bases in the middle. Germline V gene lookup returns CDR1 MGHRA and CDR2 YSYEKL. CDR3 residues: CASSQESGTVRGPLHF. The DNA of the CDR3 is TGCGCCAGCAGCCAAGAGTCCGGCACGGTCAGGGGACCCCTCCACTTT.

The V call is TRBV19, the J call TRBJ2-1; 8 positions match TRBD2. The germline gives CDR1 LNHDA, CDR2 SQIVND (reference sequence). After removal of 3 bases from V and 7 bases from J, the junction contained 8 bases not matched to a gene. The CDR3 is 15 amino acids. Written as DNA, the CDR3 is TGTGCCAGTAGTATCAATAGCGGGATAATAAATGAGCAGTTCTTC. This codes for CASSINSGIINEQFF.

V is TRBV6-2 or TRBV6-3 and J is TRBJ1-6, with a weak D call TRBD1 (5 bases). The CDR3 runs to 20 residues. Germline CDR1 and CDR2: MNHEY and SVGEGT. Trimming removed 0 bases at V and 0 bases at J, with 18 bases between. The CDR3 sequence: CASSYSNDRSLSSYNSPLHF. In DNA form, the CDR3 reads TGTGCCAGCAGTTACTCGAACGACAGATCGCTTAGCTCCTATAATTCACCCCTCCACTTT.

This chain links TRBV27 with TRBJ2-3, with 7 bases lining up with TRBD1. CDR3 length equals 14 residues. Trimming removed 8 bases from V and 6 bases from J; junction bases left unmatched: 11. The germline V gene has CDR1 MNHEY and CDR2 SMNVEV (reference sequence). As DNA, the CDR3 is TGTGCCAGCCGGGACAGCCAATTAGGGGATACGCAGTATTTT. It specifies CASRDSQLGDTQYF.

This clone was seen a few times. The chain links TRBV21-1 to TRBJ2-1; the table names TRBD2, a call not compared with the DNA. TRBV21-1 is annotated as a pseudogene. This CDR3 comprises 16 residues. CDR3 sequence reads: CASSKRTSGGYNEQFF. DNA of the CDR3: TGTGCCAGCAGCAAAAGGACTAGCGGGGGTTACAATGAGCAGTTCTTC.

The chain joins TRBV29-1 to TRBJ1-4; D ambiguous. The germline V gene encodes CDR1 SQVTM and CDR2 ANQGSEA. Trimming removed 5 bases from V and 5 bases from J, with 9 bases in between. The CDR3 sequence is 12 residues long. CDR3 sequence reads: CSVRRKNEKLFF. CDR3 DNA sequence: TGCAGCGTTCGGCGGAAGAATGAAAAACTGTTTTTT.

J is TRBJ2-1 and V is TRBV28; 7 bases align to TRBD1. This CDR3 is 13 amino acids long. The germline V gene encodes CDR1 MDHEN and CDR2 SYDVKM. Trimming at V came to 6 bases and at J to 6 bases, leaving 5 bases not matched to a gene. The DNA for the CDR3 is TGTGCCAGCAGGTGGACAGGAGTCAATGAGCAGTTCTTC. Translation: CASRWTGVNEQFF.

A single count supports this clone. The chain has TRBV5-6 and TRBJ2-5; D perhaps matches TRBD1 (5 bases). V gave up 3 bases and J gave up 2 bases, with 17 bases separating them. From germline, CDR1 is SGHDT and CDR2 YYEEEE. This CDR3 is built from 16 residues. This chain's CDR3 is CASSSQLRALQETQYF. For the CDR3, the DNA is TGTGCCAGCAGCTCGCAACTCAGGGCTTTGCAAGAGACCCAGTACTTC.

The gene calls are TRBV20-1 and TRBJ2-1; D unresolved. Looked up from germline, CDR1 is DFQATT and CDR2 is SNEGSKA (reference sequence). Trimming stripped 6 bases from V and 4 bases from J, with 7 bases between. This CDR3 comprises 11 residues. This CDR3 reads CSAQQYNEQFF. The CDR3 coding sequence is TGCAGTGCGCAACAGTACAATGAGCAGTTCTTC.

This sequence joins TRBV2 and TRBJ2-2; 10 nucleotides line up with TRBD1. This CDR3 is built from 15 residues. V lost 6 bases to trimming and J lost 4 bases; unmatched junction nucleotides: 5. Germline V gene sequence: CDR1 SNHLY, CDR2 FYNNEI. CDR3 in amino acids: CASSPGQGSTGELFF. The DNA for the CDR3 is TGTGCCAGCAGCCCGGGACAGGGGAGCACCGGGGAGCTGTTTTTT.

This clone was counted a few times. The gene calls are TRBV3-1 (or the pseudogene TRBV3-2) and TRBJ2-5; 9 bases agree with TRBD1. In germline, CDR1 is LGHDT, CDR2 YNNKEL (reference sequence). Trimming took 2 bases from V and 5 from J; bases not matched to a gene: 6. The CDR3 runs 15 residues. The CDR3 here is CASSQTGTGYETQYF. The CDR3 DNA reads TGTGCCAGCAGCCAAACCGGGACAGGGTACGAGACCCAGTACTTC.

CDR3 in DNA: TGTGCCAGCAGCACCAGACAGTCCTACGAGCAGTACGTC. It yields the protein CASSTRQSYEQYV. The rearrangement joins TRBV6-5 to TRBJ2-7; maybe TRBD1 (5 bases). Germline V gene data show CDR1 as MNHEY and CDR2 as SVGAGI. Trimming took off 6 bases at V and 1 base at J, with 10 bases between the two ends. This CDR3 has 13 amino acids.

The V call is TRBV27, the J call TRBJ2-1; 7 bases match TRBD1. V lost 0 bases, J lost 8 bases, and 4 bases stayed unmatched. Germline lookup yields CDR1 MNHEY and CDR2 SMNVEV (reference sequence). This CDR3 contains 14 residues. The CDR3 bases are TGTGCCAGCAGTTTATCAAGACAGGGCTATGAGCAGTTCTTC. It yields the protein CASSLSRQGYEQFF.

The chain recombines TRBV30 with TRBJ2-2; no reliable D call. With 0 bases removed from V and 7 bases from J, the gap between germline ends came to 15 bases. Germline V lookup: CDR1 GTSNPN, CDR2 SVGIG (reference sequence). This CDR3 contains 15 residues. This CDR3 is CAWSVDFVDGGELFF. Written as DNA, the CDR3 is TGTGCCTGGAGTGTAGACTTCGTGGATGGCGGGGAGCTGTTTTTT.

In DNA form, the CDR3 reads TGCGCCAGCAGCCAAGCCGGACAGGGGCACTGGGAGCTGTTTTTT. The encoded protein is CASSQAGQGHWELFF. This chain links TRBV4-1 with TRBJ2-2, with 9 bases fitting TRBD1. Germline-derived CDR1 and CDR2 are MGHRA and YSYEKL. V lost 1 base to trimming and J lost 9 bases; unmatched junction nucleotides: 6. There are 15 residues in the CDR3.

The chain recombines TRBV5-1 with TRBJ2-3; D possibly corresponds to TRBD2 (5 bases). Trimming pared 6 bases from V and 6 bases from J, leaving 8 bases between. The CDR3 has 11 amino acids. In germline, CDR1 is SGHRS, CDR2 YFSETQ. Here the CDR3 reads CASKAEDTQYF. The CDR3 bases are TGCGCCAGCAAAGCGGAGGATACGCAGTATTTT.

The chain links TRBV12-3 or TRBV12-4 to TRBJ2-3; the D gene is possibly TRBD2 (6 bases). V was trimmed by 6 bases and J by 7 bases, leaving 11 bases between them. The CDR3 loop spans 12 amino acids. Here the CDR3 DNA reads TGTGCCAGCAGACTAGCATCGAATACGCAGTATTTT. Encoded protein: CASRLASNTQYF.